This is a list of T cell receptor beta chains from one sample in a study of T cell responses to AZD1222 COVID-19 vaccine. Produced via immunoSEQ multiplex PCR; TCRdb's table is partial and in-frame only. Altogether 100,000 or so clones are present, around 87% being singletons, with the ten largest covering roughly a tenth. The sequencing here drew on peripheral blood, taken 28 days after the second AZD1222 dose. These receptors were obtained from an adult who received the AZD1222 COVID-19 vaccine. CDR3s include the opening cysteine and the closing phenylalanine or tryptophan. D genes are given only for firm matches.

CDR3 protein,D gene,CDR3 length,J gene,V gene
CASSRTWDGSEAFF,NA,14,TRBJ1-1,TRBV28
CSVGRGHEQYF,NA,11,TRBJ2-7,TRBV29-1
CASSPAGTYGYTF,NA,13,TRBJ1-2,TRBV28
CATSESTGAVVAQYF,TRBD1,15,TRBJ2-5,TRBV24-1
CASTSKGAEETQYF,TRBD1,14,TRBJ2-5,TRBV6-5
CASSLGGYGNQPQHF,NA,15,TRBJ1-5,TRBV7-2
CASRRESQETQYF,NA,13,TRBJ2-5,TRBV5-4
CASTPSGTGELFF,NA,13,TRBJ2-2,TRBV28
CASSPDRLNQPQHF,TRBD1,14,TRBJ1-5,TRBV4-2
CASRDSPYEQYF,NA,12,TRBJ2-7,TRBV2
CAWEVESYGYTF,NA,12,TRBJ1-2,TRBV30
CASSPSPGETQYF,NA,13,TRBJ2-5,TRBV5-1
CASSSGGASYNEQFF,TRBD2,15,TRBJ2-1,TRBV7-3
CASSQGGSPLHF,TRBD1,12,TRBJ1-6,TRBV6-6
CAWSVRRDEKLFF,NA,13,TRBJ1-4,TRBV30
CASSVGQGTDTQYF,TRBD1,14,TRBJ2-3,TRBV5-4
CASSPPKAGNGYEQYF,NA,16,TRBJ2-7,TRBV18
CASSSLAGPFFSGELFF,TRBD2,17,TRBJ2-2,TRBV18
CASSGTGPDTQYF,NA,13,TRBJ2-3,TRBV5-1
CASNPKRVGSWGSTNYGYTF,NA,20,TRBJ1-2,TRBV2
CASSLRGRMNTEAFF,TRBD1,15,TRBJ1-1,TRBV28
CASRSRLDTGELFF,NA,14,TRBJ2-2,TRBV27
CASSLVGGNGYTF,NA,13,TRBJ1-2,TRBV28
CASSQVNVQGYEQYF,NA,15,TRBJ2-7,TRBV4-2